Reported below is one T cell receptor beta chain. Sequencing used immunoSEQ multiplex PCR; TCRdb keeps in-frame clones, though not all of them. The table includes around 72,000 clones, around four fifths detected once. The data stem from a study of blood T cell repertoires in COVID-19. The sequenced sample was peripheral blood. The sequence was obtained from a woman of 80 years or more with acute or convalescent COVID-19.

The CDR3 sequence: CASVKSGAGEKLFF. The CDR3 DNA sequence: TGTGCCAGCGTAAAATCAGGGGCTGGAGAAAAACTGTTTTTT. The chain uses TRBV28 and TRBJ1-4; D possibly corresponds to TRBD1 (6 bases). The V gene lost 8 bases and the J gene lost 8 bases, with 18 bases spanning the gap. Per the germline V gene, CDR1 is MDHEN and CDR2 is SYDVKM. This CDR3 contains 14 residues.